These T cell receptor beta chains were read from a single sample in a study of T cell responses to AZD1222 COVID-19 vaccine. Repertoires were generated with immunoSEQ multiplex PCR, while TCRdb's copy carries only in-frame clones and drops some. The sample lists roughly 170,000 clones; 90% were seen once. Sample: peripheral blood, taken on day 0 of AZD1222 vaccination. These TCRs come from an adult in good health. Each CDR3 is given without its conserved first and last residue. Fields, in order: V gene, D gene, CDR3 protein. A D gene is named only where the DNA matches it firmly.

TRBV6-5 - ASSYRGVRYNEQF
TRBV2 - ASSLTYNEQF
TRBV7-3 - ASSSQGPGNTIY
TRBV6-1 - ASSEARAPGELF
TRBV3-1/TRBV3-2 TRBD2 ASRSSGGSGEQY
TRBV7-2 TRBD1 ASSLPGTGRHSPLH
TRBV19 - ASSSNQGRAYEQY
TRBV11-2 - ASSLFTTNTGELF
TRBV2 - ASNPGIGNQPQH
TRBV29-1 TRBD2 SEIGGSGEETQY
TRBV2 TRBD2 ASSDLAGGQY
TRBV4-2 TRBD1 ASSQDAGTGTFRGNQPQH
TRBV3-1/TRBV3-2 - ASSLRRDNSPLH
TRBV6-5 - ASSLKGEQY
TRBV21-1 - ASSKGPGAPYEQY
TRBV6-4 - ARTGDRRKCNQPQH
TRBV3-1/TRBV3-2 TRBD2 ASSQERGGLEQY